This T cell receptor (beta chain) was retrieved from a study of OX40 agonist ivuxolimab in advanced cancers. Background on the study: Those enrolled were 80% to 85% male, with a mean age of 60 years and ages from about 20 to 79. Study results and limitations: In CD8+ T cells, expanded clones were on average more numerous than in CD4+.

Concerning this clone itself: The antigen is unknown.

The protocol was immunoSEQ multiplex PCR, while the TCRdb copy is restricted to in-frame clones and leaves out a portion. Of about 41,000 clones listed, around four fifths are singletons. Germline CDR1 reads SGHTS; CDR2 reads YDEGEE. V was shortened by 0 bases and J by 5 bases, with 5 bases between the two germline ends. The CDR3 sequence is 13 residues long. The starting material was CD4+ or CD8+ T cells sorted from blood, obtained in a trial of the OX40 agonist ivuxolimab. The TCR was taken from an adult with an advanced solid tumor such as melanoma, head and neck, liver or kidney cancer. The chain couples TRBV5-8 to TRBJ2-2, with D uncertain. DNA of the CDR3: TGTGCCAGCAGCTTGGTGTATACCGGGGAGCTGTTTTTT. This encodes CASSLVYTGELFF.